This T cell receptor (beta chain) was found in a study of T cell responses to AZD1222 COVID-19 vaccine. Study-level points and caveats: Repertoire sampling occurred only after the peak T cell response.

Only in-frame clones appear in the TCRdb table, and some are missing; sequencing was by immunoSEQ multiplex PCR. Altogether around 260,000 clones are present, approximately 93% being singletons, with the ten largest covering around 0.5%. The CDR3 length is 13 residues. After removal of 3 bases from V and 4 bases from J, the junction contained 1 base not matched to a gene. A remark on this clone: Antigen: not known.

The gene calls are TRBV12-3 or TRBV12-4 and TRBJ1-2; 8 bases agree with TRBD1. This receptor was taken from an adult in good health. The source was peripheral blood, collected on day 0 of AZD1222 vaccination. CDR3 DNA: TGTGCCAGCAGTTTCGACAGGGGCTATGGCTACACCTTC. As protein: CASSFDRGYGYTF.